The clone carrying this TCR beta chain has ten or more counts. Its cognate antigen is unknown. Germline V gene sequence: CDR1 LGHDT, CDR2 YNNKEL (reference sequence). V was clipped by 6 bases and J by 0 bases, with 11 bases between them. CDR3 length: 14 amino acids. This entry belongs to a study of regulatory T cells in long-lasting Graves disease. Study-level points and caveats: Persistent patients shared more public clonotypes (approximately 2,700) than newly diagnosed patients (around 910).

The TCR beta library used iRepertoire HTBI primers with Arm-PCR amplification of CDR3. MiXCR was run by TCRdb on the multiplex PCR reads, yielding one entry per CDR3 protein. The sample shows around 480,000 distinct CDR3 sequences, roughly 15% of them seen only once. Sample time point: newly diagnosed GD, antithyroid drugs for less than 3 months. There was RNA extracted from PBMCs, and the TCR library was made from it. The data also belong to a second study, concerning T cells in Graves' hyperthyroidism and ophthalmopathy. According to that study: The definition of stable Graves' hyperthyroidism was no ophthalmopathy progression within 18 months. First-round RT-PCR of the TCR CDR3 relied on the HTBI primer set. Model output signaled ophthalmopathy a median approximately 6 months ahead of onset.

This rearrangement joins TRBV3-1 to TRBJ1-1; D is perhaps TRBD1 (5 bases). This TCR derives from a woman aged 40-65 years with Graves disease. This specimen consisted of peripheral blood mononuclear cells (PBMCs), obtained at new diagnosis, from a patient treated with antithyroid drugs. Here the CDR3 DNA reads TGTGCCAGCAGTTTACGGGGGGTGAACACTGAAGCTTTCTTT. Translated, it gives CASSLRGVNTEAFF.